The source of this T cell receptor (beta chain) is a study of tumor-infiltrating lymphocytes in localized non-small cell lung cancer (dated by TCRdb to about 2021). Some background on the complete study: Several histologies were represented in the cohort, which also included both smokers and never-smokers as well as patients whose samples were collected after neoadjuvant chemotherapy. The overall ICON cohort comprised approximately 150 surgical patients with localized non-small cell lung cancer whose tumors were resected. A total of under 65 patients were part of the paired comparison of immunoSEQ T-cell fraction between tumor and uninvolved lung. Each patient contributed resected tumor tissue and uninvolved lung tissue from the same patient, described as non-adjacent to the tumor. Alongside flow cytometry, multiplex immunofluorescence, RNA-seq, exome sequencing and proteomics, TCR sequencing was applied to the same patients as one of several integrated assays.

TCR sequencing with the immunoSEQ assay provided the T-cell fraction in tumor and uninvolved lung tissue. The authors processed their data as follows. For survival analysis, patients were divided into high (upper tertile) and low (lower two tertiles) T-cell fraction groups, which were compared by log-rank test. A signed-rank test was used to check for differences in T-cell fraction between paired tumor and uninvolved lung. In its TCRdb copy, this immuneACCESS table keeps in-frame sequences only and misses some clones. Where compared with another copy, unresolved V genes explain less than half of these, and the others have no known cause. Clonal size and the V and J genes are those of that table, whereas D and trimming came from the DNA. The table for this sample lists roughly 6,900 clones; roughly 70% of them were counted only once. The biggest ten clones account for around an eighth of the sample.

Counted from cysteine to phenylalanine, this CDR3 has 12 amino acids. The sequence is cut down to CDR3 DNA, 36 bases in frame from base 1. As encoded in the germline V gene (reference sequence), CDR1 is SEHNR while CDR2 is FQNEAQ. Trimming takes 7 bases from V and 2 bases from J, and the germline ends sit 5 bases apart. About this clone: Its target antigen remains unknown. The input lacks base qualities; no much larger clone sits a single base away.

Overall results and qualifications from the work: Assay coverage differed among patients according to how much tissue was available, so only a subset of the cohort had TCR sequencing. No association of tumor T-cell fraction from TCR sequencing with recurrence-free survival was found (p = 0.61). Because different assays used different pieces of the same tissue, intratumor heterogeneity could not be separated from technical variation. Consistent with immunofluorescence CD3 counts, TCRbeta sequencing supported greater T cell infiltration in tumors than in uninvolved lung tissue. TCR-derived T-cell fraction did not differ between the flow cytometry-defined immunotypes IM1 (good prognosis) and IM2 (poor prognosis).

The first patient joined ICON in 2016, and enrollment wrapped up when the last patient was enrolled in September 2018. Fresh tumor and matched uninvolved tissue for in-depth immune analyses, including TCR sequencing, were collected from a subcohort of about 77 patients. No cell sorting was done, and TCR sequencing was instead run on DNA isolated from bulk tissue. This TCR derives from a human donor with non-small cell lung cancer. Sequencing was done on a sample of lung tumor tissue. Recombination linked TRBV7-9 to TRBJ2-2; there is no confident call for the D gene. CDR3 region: CASTSNTGELFF. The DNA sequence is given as TGTGCCAGCACCTCAAACACCGGGGAGCTGTTTTTT.